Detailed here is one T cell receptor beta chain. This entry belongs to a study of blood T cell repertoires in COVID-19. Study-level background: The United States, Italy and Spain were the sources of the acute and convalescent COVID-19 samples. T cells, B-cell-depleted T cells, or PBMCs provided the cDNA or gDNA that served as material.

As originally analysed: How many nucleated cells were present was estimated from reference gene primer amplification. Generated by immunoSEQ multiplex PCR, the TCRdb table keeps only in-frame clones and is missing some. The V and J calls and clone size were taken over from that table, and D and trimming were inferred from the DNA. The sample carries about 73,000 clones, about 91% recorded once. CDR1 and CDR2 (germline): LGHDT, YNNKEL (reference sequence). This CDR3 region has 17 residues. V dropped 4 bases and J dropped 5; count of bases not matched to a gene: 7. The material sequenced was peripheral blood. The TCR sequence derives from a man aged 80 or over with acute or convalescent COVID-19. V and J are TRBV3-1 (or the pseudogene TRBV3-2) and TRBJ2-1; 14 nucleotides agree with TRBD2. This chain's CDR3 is CASSPWTSGGKNNEQFF. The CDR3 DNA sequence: TGTGCCAGCAGCCCCTGGACTAGCGGGGGGAAAAACAATGAGCAGTTCTTC.